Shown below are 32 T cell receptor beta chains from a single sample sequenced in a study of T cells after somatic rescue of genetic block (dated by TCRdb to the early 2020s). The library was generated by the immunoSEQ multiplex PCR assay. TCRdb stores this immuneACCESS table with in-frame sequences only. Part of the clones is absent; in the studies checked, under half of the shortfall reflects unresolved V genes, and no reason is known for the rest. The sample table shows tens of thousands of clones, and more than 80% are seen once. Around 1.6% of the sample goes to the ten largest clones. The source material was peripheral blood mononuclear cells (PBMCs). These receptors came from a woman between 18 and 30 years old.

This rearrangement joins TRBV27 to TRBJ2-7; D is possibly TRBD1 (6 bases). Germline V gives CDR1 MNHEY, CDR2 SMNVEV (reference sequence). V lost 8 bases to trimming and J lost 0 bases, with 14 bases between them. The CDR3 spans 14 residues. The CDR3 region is CASGKGDGSYEQYF. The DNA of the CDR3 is TGTGCCAGCGGGAAGGGGGACGGCTCCTACGAGCAGTACTTC.

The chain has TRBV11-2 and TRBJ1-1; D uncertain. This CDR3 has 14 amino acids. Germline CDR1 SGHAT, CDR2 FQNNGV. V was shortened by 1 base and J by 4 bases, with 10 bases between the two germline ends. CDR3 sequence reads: CASSLVARGTEAFF. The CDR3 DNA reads TGTGCCAGCAGCTTAGTGGCCAGAGGCACTGAAGCTTTCTTT.

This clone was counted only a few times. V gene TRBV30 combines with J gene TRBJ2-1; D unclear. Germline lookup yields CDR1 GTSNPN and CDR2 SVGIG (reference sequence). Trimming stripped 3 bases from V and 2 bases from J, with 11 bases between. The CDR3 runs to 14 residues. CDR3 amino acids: CAWSAGQAYNEQFF. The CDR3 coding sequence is TGTGCCTGGAGCGCCGGGCAGGCCTACAATGAGCAGTTCTTC. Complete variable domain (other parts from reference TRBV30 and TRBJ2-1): SQTIHQWPATLVQPVGSPLSLECTVEGTSNPNLYWYRQAAGRGLQLLFYSVGIGQISSEVPQNLSASRPQDRQFILSSKKLLLSDSGFYLCAWSAGQAYNEQFFGPGTRLTVL.

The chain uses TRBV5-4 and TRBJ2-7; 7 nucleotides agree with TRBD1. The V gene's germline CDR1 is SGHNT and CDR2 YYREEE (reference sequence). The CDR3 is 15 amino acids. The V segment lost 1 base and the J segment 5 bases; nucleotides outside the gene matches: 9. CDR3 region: CASSLPGQESDEQYF. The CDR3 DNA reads TGTGCCAGCAGCTTGCCAGGACAGGAGAGCGACGAGCAGTACTTC.

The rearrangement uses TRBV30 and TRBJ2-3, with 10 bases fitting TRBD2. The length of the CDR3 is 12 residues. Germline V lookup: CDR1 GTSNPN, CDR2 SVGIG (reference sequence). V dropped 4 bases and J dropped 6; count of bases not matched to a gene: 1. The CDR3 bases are TGTGCCTGGACTAGCGGGAGTGATACGCAGTATTTT. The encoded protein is CAWTSGSDTQYF.

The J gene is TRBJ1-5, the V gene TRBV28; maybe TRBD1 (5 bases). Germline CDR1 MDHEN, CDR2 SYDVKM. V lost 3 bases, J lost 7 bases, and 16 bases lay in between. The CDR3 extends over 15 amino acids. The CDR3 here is CASSFNPRVMQPQHF. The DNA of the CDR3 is TGTGCCAGCAGTTTCAACCCCAGGGTCATGCAGCCCCAGCATTTT.

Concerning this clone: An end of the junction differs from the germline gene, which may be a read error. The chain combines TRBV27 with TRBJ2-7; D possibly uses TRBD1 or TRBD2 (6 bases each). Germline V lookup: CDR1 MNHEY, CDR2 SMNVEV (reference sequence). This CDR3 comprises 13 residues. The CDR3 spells CASSGGLDYEQYF. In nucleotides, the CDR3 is TGTGCCAGCAGTGGGGGGCTAGATTACGAACAGTACTTC.

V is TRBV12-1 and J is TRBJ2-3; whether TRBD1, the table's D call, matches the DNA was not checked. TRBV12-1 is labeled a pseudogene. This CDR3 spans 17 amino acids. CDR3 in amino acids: CASSFEGTGAGTDTQYF. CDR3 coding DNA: TGTGCCAGCAGCTTTGAGGGGACAGGGGCTGGCACAGATACGCAGTATTTT.

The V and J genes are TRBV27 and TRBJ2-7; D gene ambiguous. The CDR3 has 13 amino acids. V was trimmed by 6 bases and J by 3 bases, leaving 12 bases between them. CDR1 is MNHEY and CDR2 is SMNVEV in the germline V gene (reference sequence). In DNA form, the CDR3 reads TGTGCCAGCAGATTAGTCTCCGACTACGAGCAGTACTTC. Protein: CASRLVSDYEQYF.

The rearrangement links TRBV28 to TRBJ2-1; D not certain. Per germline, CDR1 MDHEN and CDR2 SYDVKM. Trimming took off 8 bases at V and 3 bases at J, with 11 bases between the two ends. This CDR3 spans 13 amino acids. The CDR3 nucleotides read TGTGCCAGCGGCCTCTCCGTCTACAATGAGCAGTTCTTC. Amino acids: CASGLSVYNEQFF.

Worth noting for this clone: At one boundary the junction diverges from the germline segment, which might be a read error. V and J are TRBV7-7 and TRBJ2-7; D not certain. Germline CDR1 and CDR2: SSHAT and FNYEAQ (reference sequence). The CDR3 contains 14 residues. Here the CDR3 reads CASSLFLTSYEQYF. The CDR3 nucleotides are TGTGCTAGCAGCTTATTCTTGACATCCTACGAGCAGTACTTC.

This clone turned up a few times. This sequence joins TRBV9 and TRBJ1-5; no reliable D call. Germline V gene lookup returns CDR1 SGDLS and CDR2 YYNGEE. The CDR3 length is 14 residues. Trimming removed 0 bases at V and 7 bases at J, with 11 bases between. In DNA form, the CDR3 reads TGTGCCAGCAGCGTAGGGGCAAGCTGGCAGCCCCAGCATTTT. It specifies CASSVGASWQPQHF.

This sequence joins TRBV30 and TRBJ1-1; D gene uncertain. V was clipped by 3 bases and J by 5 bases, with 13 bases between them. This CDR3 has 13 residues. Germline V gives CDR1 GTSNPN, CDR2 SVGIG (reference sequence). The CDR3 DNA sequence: TGTGCCTGGAGGGGCTCTATCGGAACTGAAGCTTTCTTT. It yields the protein CAWRGSIGTEAFF.

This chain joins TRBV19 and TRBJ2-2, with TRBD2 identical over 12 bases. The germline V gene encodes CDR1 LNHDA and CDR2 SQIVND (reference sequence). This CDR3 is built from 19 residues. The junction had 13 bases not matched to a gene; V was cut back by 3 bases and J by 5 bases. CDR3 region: CASSMFGLAGGPRTGELFF. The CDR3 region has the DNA TGTGCCAGTAGTATGTTTGGGCTAGCGGGAGGGCCAAGGACCGGGGAGCTGTTTTTT.

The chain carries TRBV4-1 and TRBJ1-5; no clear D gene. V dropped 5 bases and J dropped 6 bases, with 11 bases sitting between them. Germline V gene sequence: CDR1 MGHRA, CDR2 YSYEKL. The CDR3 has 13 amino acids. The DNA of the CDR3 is TGCGCCAGCAGCTACCGGGAGGGTCAGCCCCAGCATTTT. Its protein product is CASSYREGQPQHF.

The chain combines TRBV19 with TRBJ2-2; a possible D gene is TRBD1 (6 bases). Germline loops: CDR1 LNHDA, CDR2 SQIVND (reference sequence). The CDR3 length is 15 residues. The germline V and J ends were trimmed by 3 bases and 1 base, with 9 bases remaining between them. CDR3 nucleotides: TGTGCCAGTAGTATGGGGGCAAAGAACACCGGGGAGCTGTTTTTT. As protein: CASSMGAKNTGELFF. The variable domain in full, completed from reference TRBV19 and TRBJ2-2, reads DGGITQSPKYLFRKEGQNVTLSCEQNLNHDAMYWYRQDPGQGLRLIYYSQIVNDFQKGDIAEGYSVSREKKESFPLTVTSAQKNPTAFYLCASSMGAKNTGELFFGEGSRLTVL.

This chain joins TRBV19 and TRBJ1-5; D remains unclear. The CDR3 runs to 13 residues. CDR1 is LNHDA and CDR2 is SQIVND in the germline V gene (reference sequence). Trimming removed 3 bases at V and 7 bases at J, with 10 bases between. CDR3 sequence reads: CASSIKPRQPQHF. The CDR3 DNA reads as TGTGCCAGTAGTATTAAACCGAGGCAGCCCCAGCATTTT. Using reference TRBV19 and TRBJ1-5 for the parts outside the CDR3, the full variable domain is DGGITQSPKYLFRKEGQNVTLSCEQNLNHDAMYWYRQDPGQGLRLIYYSQIVNDFQKGDIAEGYSVSREKKESFPLTVTSAQKNPTAFYLCASSIKPRQPQHFGDGTRLSIL.

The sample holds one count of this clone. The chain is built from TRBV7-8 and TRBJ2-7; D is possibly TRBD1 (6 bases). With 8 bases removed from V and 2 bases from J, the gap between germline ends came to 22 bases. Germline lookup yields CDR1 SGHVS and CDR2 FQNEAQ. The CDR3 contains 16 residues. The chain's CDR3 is CASFTSGGREAYEQYF. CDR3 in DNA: TGTGCCAGCTTCACTTCTGGGGGCAGGGAAGCCTACGAGCAGTACTTC.

The CDR3 loop is CSVEDRVREGWGTQYF. CDR3 nucleotides: TGCAGCGTTGAAGATCGGGTGCGGGAGGGCTGGGGTACGCAGTATTTT. V usage is TRBV29-1 and J usage is TRBJ2-3, with 9 bases identical to TRBD2. This CDR3 has 16 amino acids. With V trimmed by 0 bases and J by 8 bases, 12 bases remained unmatched. Germline V gives CDR1 SQVTM, CDR2 ANQGSEA.

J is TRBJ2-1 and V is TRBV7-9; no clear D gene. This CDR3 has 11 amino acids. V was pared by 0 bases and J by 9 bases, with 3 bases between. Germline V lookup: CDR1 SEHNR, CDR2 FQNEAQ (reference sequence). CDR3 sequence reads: CASSLAAEQFF. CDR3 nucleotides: TGTGCCAGCAGCTTAGCGGCTGAGCAGTTCTTC.

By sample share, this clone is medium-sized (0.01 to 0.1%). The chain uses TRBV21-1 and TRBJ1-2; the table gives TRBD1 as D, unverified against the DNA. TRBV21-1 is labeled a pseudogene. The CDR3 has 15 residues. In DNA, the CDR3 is TGTGCCAGCAGCAAAAAAGCAGGGATTTCCTATGGCTACACCTTC. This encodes CASSKKAGISYGYTF.

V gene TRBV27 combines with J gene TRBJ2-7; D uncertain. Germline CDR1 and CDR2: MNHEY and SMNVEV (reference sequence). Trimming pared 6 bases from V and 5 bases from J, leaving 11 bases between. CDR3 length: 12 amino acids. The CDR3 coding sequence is TGTGCCAGCAGCCATAGTCCACACGAGCAGTACTTC. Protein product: CASSHSPHEQYF.

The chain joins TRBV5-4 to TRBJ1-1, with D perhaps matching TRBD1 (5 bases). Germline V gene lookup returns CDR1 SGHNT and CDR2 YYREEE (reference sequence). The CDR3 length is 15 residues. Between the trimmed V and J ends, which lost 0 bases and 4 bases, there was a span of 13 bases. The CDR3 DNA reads TGTGCCAGCAGCTTGGCCGGGGTCGGGGGCACTGAAGCTTTCTTT. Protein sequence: CASSLAGVGGTEAFF. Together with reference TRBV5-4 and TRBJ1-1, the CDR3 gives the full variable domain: ETGVTQSPTHLIKTRGQQVTLRCSSQSGHNTVSWYQQALGQGPQFIFQYYREEENGRGNFPPRFSGLQFPNYSSELNVNALELDDSALYLCASSLAGVGGTEAFFGQGTRLTVV.

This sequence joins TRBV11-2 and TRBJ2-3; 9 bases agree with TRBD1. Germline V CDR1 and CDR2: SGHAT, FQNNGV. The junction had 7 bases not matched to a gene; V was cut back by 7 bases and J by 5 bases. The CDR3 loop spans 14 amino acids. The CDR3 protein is CASIRDRAQDTQYF. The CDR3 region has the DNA TGTGCCAGCATTCGGGACAGGGCACAAGATACGCAGTATTTT.

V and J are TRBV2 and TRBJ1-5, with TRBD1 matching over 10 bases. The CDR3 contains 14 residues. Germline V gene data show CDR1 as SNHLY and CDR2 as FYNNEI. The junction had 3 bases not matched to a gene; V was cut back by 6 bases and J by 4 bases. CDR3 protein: CASRGTGVNQPQHF. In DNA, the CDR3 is TGTGCCAGCAGAGGGACAGGGGTTAATCAGCCCCAGCATTTT.

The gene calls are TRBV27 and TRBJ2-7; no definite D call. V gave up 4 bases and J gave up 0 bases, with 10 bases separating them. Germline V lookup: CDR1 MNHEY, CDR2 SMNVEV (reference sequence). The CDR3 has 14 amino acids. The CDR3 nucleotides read TGTGCCAGCAGTTCTCCCCGCAGCTCCTACGAGCAGTACTTC. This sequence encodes CASSSPRSSYEQYF.

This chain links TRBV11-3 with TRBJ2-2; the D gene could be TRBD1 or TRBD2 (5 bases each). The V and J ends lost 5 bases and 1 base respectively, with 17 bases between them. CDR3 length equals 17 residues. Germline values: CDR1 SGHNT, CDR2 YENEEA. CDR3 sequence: CASSTPLGTLNTGELFF. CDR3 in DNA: TGTGCCAGCAGCACTCCCCTAGGGACCCTGAACACCGGGGAGCTGTTTTTT.

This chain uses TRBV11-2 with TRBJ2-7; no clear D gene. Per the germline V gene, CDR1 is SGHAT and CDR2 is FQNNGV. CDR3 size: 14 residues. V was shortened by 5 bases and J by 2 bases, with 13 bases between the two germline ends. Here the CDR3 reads CASSPTRFPYEQYF. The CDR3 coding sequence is TGTGCCAGCAGCCCAACCAGGTTCCCCTACGAGCAGTACTTC.

CDR3 nucleotides: TGCGCCAGCAGCTTGGGCGGACCTAGCACAGATACGCAGTATTTT. Protein: CASSLGGPSTDTQYF. V is TRBV5-1 and J is TRBJ2-3; D unresolved. Deletions cut 0 bases from V and 0 bases from J, with 8 bases between. CDR3 length: 15 residues. Per the germline V gene, CDR1 is SGHRS and CDR2 is YFSETQ.

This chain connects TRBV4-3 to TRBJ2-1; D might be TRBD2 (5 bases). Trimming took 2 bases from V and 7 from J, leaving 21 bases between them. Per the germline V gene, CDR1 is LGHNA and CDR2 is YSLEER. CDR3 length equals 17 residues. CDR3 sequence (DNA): TGCGCCAGCAGCCAAAACTGGCCAGCGGAGTTGGGAAATGAGCAGTTCTTC. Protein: CASSQNWPAELGNEQFF.

The CDR3 DNA sequence: TGTGCCTGGAGTTCTTCGAGGCAGGGCGAGCAGTACTTC. Protein product: CAWSSSRQGEQYF. The J gene is TRBJ2-7, the V gene TRBV30, with a weak D call TRBD1 (5 bases). The germline V and J ends were trimmed by 2 bases and 6 bases, with 14 bases remaining between them. Germline V gene lookup returns CDR1 GTSNPN and CDR2 SVGIG (reference sequence). CDR3 size: 13 residues.

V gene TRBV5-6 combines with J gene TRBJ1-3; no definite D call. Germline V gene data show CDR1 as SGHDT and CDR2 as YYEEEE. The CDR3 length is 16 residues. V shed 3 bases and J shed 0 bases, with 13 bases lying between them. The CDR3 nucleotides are TGTGCCAGCAGCTACCCGCGGTTGAGCTCTGGAAACACCATATATTTT. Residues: CASSYPRLSSGNTIYF.